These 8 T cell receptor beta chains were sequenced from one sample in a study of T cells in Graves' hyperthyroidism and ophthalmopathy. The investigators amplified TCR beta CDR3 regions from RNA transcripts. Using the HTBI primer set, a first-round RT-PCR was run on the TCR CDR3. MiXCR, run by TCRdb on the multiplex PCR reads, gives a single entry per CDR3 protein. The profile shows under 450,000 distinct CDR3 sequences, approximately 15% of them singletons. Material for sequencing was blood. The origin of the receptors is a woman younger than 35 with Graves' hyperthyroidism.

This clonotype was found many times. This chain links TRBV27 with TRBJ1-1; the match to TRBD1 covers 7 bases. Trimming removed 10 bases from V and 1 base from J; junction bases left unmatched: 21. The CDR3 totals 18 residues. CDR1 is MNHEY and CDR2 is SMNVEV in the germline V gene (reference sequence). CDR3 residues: CATRRGGVQGEGNTEAFF. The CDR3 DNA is TGTGCCACCCGAAGAGGGGGCGTACAGGGCGAGGGGAACACTGAAGCTTTCTTT.

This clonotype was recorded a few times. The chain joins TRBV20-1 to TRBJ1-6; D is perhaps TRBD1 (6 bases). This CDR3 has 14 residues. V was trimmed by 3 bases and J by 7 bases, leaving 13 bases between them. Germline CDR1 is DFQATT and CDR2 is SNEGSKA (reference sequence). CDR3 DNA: TGCAGTGCTAGTGTAACCGGGACAAATTCACCCCTCCACTTT. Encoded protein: CSASVTGTNSPLHF.

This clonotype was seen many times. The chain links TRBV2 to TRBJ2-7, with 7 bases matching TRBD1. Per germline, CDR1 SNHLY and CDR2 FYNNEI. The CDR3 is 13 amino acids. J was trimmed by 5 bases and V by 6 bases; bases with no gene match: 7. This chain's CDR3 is CASSESTGHEQYF. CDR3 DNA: TGTGCCAGCAGCGAATCGACAGGGCACGAGCAGTACTTC.

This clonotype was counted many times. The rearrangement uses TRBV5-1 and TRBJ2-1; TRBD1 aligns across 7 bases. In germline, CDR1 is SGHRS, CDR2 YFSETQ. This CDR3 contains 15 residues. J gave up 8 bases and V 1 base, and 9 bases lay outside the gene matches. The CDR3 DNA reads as TGCGCCAGCAGCTTGAAGGGGGCAGGGGTCCATGAGCAGTTCTTC. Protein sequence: CASSLKGAGVHEQFF.

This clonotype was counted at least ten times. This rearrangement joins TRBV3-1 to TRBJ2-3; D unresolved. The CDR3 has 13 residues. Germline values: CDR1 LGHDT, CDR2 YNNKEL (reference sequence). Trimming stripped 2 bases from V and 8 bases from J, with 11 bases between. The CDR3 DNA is TGTGCCAGCAGCCAACCTCTAGGCCCTACGCAGTATTTT. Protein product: CASSQPLGPTQYF.

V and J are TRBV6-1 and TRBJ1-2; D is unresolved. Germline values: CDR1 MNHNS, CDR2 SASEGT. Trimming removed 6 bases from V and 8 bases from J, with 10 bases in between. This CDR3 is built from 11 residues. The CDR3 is CASSPPGGYTF. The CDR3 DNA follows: TGTGCCAGCAGCCCGCCTGGAGGCTACACCTTC.

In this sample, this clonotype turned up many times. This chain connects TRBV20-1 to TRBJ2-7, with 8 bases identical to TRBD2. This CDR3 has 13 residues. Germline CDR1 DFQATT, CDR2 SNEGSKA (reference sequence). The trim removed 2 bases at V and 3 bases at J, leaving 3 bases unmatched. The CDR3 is CSARSTSDYEQYF. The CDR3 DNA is TGCAGTGCTAGATCGACTAGCGACTACGAGCAGTACTTC.

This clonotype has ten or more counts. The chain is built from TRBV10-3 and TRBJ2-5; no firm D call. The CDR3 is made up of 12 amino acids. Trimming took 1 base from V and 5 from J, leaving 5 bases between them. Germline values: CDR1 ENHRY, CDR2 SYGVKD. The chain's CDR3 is CAISEFRETQYF. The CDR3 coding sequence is TGTGCCATCAGTGAGTTTCGGGAGACCCAGTACTTC.